The TCR beta chain described here comes from a study of beta chain features in type 1 diabetes. Expressed TCRB transcripts got sequenced, as all isolated RNA was reverse transcribed. The method was immunoSEQ multiplex PCR; TCRdb's version includes in-frame clones alone and lacks a portion of them. Of more than 120,000 clones listed, approximately 13% were seen once; the top ten hold roughly 1.3%. Naive, central memory, regulatory and stem cell-like memory cells within the CD4+ compartment were sorted using CD45RO/CCR7/CD25/CD127/CD95/CD27. Sorted populations all exceeded 95% purity. The study's findings and limits: Patients with type 1 diabetes showed fewer VDJ junction insertions and more deletions. PCR might preferentially amplify shorter templates, equally in patients and controls. Across all four CD4+ subsets, people with type 1 diabetes showed modestly shorter TCRB CDR3s.

The length of the CDR3 is 16 residues. Germline V CDR1 and CDR2: GTSNPN, SVGIG (reference sequence). Trimming took off 2 bases at V and 7 bases at J, with 18 bases between the two ends. This clone occurred a few times. Antigen unknown. The sequence was collected from a man aged 18 to 30 with type 1 diabetes. Input material: central memory CD4+ T cells from blood. The chain joins TRBV30 to TRBJ1-6; unclear D gene. CDR3 coding DNA: TGTGCCTGGAGTCACAGTCGGGCCGGCCTCAATTCACCCCTCCACTTT. Its protein is CAWSHSRAGLNSPLHF.